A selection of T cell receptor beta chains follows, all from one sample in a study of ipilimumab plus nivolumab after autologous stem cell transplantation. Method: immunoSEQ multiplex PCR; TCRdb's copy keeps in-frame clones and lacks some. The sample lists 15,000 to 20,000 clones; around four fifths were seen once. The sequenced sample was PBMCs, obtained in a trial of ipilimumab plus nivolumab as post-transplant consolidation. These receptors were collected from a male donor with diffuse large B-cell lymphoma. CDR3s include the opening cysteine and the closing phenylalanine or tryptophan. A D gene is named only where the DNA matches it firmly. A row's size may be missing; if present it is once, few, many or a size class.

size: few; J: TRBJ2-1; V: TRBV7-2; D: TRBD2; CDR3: CASRPPGLAGANEQFF; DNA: TGTGCCAGCAGACCCCCAGGGCTAGCGGGGGCCAATGAGCAGTTCTTC
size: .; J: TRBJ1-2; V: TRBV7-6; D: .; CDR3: CASSITQSRKTYGYTF; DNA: TGTGCCAGCAGCATAACGCAATCTCGAAAGACCTATGGCTACACCTTC
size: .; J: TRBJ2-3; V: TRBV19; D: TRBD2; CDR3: CASSISGGPGADTQYF; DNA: TGTGCCAGTAGTATTAGCGGGGGGCCTGGGGCAGATACGCAGTATTTT
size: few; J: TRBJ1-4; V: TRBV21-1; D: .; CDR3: CASSWKWWKSTNEKLFF; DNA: TGTGCCAGCAGCTGGAAGTGGTGGAAATCAACTAATGAAAAACTGTTTTTT
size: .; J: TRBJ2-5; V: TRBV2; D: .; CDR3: CASSYTSGETQYF; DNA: TGTGCCAGCAGTTACACTAGTGGAGAGACCCAGTACTTC
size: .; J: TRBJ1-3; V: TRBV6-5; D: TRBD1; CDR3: CASRNRGVGNTIYF; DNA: TGTGCCAGCAGAAACAGGGGTGTAGGAAACACCATATATTTT
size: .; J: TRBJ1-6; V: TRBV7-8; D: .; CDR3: CASSSPRGANSYNSPLHF; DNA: TGTGCCAGCAGTTCCCCTCGGGGGGCTAACTCCTATAATTCACCCCTCCACTTT
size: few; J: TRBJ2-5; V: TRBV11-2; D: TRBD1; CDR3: CASSLGQGVAETQYF; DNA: TGTGCCAGCAGCCTGGGACAGGGGGTTGCAGAGACCCAGTACTTC
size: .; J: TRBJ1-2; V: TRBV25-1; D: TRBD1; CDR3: CASSGAWGQSNGYTF; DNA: TGTGCCAGCAGTGGGGCTTGGGGACAGTCGAATGGCTACACCTTC
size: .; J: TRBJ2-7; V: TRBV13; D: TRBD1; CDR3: CASRGTGGKSSYEQYF; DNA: TGTGCCAGCAGGGGAACAGGGGGGAAGAGCTCCTACGAGCAGTACTTC
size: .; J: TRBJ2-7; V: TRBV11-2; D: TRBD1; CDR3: CASSLTDRATYEQYF; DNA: TGTGCCAGCAGCCTTACCGACAGGGCGACCTACGAGCAGTACTTC
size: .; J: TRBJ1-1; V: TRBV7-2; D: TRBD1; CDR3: CASSRTGTGGEAFF; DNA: TGTGCCAGCAGCCGTACAGGGACAGGAGGCGAAGCTTTCTTT
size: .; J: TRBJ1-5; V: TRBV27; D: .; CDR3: CASSLGGGGQTQHF; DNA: TGTGCCAGCAGTTTAGGGGGGGGAGGACAAACCCAGCATTTT
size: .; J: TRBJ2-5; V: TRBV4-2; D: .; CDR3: CASSQDQASRGETQYF; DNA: TGTGCCAGCAGCCAAGATCAAGCGAGCCGTGGGGAGACCCAGTACTTC
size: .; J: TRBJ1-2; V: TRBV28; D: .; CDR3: CASSLLTYGYTF; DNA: TGTGCCAGCAGTTTGTTGACTTATGGCTACACCTTC
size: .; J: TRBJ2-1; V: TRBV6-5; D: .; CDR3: CASSYDSSTDTQFF; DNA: TGTGCCAGCAGTTACGACTCTAGTACTGATACGCAGTTCTTC
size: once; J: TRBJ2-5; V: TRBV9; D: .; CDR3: CASSVAGVRDVGETQYF; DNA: TGTGCCAGCAGCGTAGCGGGTGTACGGGATGTCGGAGAGACCCAGTACTTC
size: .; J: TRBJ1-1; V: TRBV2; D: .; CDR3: CASSERGGTEAFF; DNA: TGTGCCAGCAGTGAACGGGGGGGCACTGAAGCTTTCTTT
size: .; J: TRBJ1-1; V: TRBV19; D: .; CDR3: CASTAGRGGGTEAFF; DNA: TGTGCCAGTACTGCGGGGAGGGGCGGGGGCACTGAAGCTTTCTTT
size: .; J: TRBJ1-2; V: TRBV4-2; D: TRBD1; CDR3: CASSRGPRDRGDGYTF; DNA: TGTGCCAGCAGCCGGGGTCCCCGGGACAGGGGCGATGGCTACACCTTC
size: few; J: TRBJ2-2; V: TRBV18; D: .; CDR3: CASSSETGELFF; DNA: TGTGCCAGCTCATCGGAAACCGGGGAGCTGTTTTTT